This T cell receptor beta chain emerged from a study of control samples from healthy donors and cancer patients. Profiled with immunoSEQ multiplex PCR; TCRdb holds only in-frame clones, not every one. Of roughly 130,000 clones listed, 80% to 95% are singletons. The CDR3 length is 15 residues. V lost 4 bases and J 6 bases, leaving 16 bases between the germline ends. Germline V lookup: CDR1 SGHRS, CDR2 YFSETQ. Specimen: blood. The clonotype originates from a man younger than 35 in good health. The chain uses TRBV5-1 and TRBJ2-2, with a tentative D call TRBD1 (6 bases). This chain's CDR3 is CASSLDRLPAGELFF. Written as DNA, the CDR3 is TGCGCCAGCAGCCTCGACAGGTTACCCGCCGGGGAGCTGTTTTTT.